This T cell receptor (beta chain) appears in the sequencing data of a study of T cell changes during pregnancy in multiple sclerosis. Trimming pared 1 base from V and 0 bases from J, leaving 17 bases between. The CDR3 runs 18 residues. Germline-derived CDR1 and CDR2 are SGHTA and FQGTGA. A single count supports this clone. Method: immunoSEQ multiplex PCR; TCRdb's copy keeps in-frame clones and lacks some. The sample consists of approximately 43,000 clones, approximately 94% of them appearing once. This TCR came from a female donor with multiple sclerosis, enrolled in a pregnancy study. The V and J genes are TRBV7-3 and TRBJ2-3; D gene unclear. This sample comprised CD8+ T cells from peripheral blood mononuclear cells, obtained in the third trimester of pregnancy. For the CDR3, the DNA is TGTGCCAGCAGCTTAAACACGGCAACGGGTACTAGCACAGATACGCAGTATTTT. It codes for CASSLNTATGTSTDTQYF.